The present T cell receptor beta chain was sequenced within a study of cytomegalovirus exposure and HLA in healthy donors. Study details: HLA-typed donors were the source of approximately 85 million unique TCRs held in an early data release. Of the donors genotyped, approximately 430 in all, about 76% fell in the Caucasian-associated ancestry cluster.

The germline gives CDR1 MNHNY, CDR2 SVGAGI (reference sequence). Losses at the gene ends were 8 bases for V and 2 bases for J; bases not matched to a gene: 8. This CDR3 has 15 residues. With 60 Vbeta and 13 Jbeta primers, the PCR was carried out. Authors' data handling: Later, an analysis found about 80 million unique TCR beta chains, and 9.5 million to 12 million of these were shared. Repertoires were generated with immunoSEQ multiplex PCR, while TCRdb's copy carries only in-frame clones and drops some. V and J calls plus clone size are reproduced from that table; the DNA served to infer D and trimming. The sample lists around 130,000 clones; more than 55% were seen once.

The rearrangement uses TRBV6-6 and TRBJ2-3, with TRBD1 matching 9 bases. The origin of this receptor is a woman in her sixties or seventies in good health and CMV-seronegative. Specimen: PBMCs. The CDR3 here is CASGPGQGNTDTQYF. As DNA, the CDR3 is TGTGCCAGCGGTCCGGGACAGGGTAACACAGATACGCAGTATTTT.